The present T cell receptor (beta chain) was sequenced within a study of PD-1 blockade in classical Hodgkin lymphoma. The CDR3 is made up of 16 amino acids. Per the germline V gene, CDR1 is MNHEY and CDR2 is SVGAGI. TCRdb's table, derived via immunoSEQ multiplex PCR, lists solely in-frame clones and lacks some. Altogether 35,000 to 50,000 clones are present, 60% to 75% being singletons, with the ten largest covering over 3%. The time point here: cycle 4 day 1 (C4D1), after more than 5 weeks of nivolumab. Every patient experienced relapse after autologous stem cell transplantation, and brentuximab vedotin exposure varied. Study outcomes and limitations: Diminished baseline TCR diversity has been reported in newly diagnosed patients relative to healthy donors. Any patient who commenced nivolumab under 1 year after ASCT was excluded. CD4+ TCR diversity rose significantly by C4D1, and CD8+ TCR diversity did not. Similar baseline diversity was found in complete responders and newly diagnosed patients.

Note on this clone: No antigen is known for it.

V and J are TRBV6-5 and TRBJ2-5, with 9 bases that match TRBD1. Near its end, the DNA agrees better with TRBJ2-7, so the J call may be wrong. The receptor was derived from a human donor with classical Hodgkin lymphoma. The sequencing here drew on peripheral blood mononuclear cells (PBMCs), taken before the fourth cycle of nivolumab. CDR3 loop: CASSYSYGQGRNEQYF. The CDR3 coding sequence is TGTGCCAGCAGTTACTCATATGGACAGGGGAGGAACGAGCAGTACTTC.